A selection of T cell receptor beta chains follows, all from one sample in a study of regulatory T cells in long-lasting Graves disease. In TCRdb, the multiplex PCR reads were re-called with MiXCR into one record per CDR3 protein. The sample consists of roughly 360,000 distinct CDR3 sequences, roughly 20% of them appearing once. Sequenced material: peripheral blood mononuclear cells (PBMCs), taken when the disease was refractory, from a patient treated with antithyroid drugs. Receptors were obtained from a woman in her 40s with Graves disease. The CDR3 runs from the conserved cysteine through the conserved F or W. The D gene is left open where the match is weak.

D gene	V gene	J gene	CDR3 protein
TRBD2	TRBV13	TRBJ2-5	CASSVRLAGEETQYF
NA	TRBV10-1	TRBJ2-7	CAISRGVTYEQYF
NA	TRBV6-5	TRBJ2-2	CASSYSLGGGELFF
NA	TRBV2	TRBJ2-2	CASSGDSTGELFF
NA	TRBV27	TRBJ1-1	CASSLSRLNGAFF
NA	TRBV6-1	TRBJ2-7	CASSLLAREQYF
NA	TRBV19	TRBJ1-5	CASSYTGANQPQHF
NA	TRBV6-5	TRBJ2-5	CASSYTDRKSETQYF
NA	TRBV19	TRBJ1-2	CASSIDSLSGTRGNGYTF
TRBD1	TRBV5-1	TRBJ1-2	CASSRGQGEGYTF
TRBD1	TRBV18	TRBJ2-7	CASSPRDRENEQYF
TRBD2	TRBV29-1	TRBJ2-7	CSVGGSNRPYEQYF
TRBD1	TRBV6-5	TRBJ1-6	CASSSQTGARTRSYNSPLHF
TRBD2	TRBV15	TRBJ2-7	CATSRSIAGRDEQYF
NA	TRBV28	TRBJ1-4	CATYTGVKREKLFF
TRBD2	TRBV10-3	TRBJ2-5	CATLGLAGAQETQYF
TRBD2	TRBV7-2	TRBJ2-7	CASSLPGLAGGRHEQYF
NA	TRBV5-1	TRBJ1-3	CASSLLDAASGNTIYF
TRBD2	TRBV2	TRBJ2-2	CASSPGTSAEGDTGELFF
TRBD2	TRBV10-1	TRBJ2-3	CASSGRLAGVGTDTQYF
TRBD2	TRBV20-1	TRBJ2-7	CSASGLAGGGIYEQYF
TRBD1	TRBV2	TRBJ1-1	CASTGGQGISEAFF
NA	TRBV28	TRBJ2-3	CASSLRNTQYF
TRBD1	TRBV20-1	TRBJ2-3	CSARLQGRTDTQYF
NA	TRBV28	TRBJ1-3	CASSPPHGSGNTIYF
TRBD2	TRBV6-1	TRBJ2-5	CASTHWASGDQETQYF
TRBD2	TRBV19	TRBJ2-7	CASRASGYYSYEQCF
TRBD1	TRBV5-8	TRBJ1-5	CASSADRGQQPQHF
NA	TRBV6-1	TRBJ2-2	CASSRGLPNTGELFF
NA	TRBV28	TRBJ2-7	CASSFWQSSYEQYF
NA	TRBV10-2	TRBJ2-7	CASSEGTQEYEQYF
NA	TRBV5-5	TRBJ1-5	CASSLYEKTRKRPQHF
NA	TRBV7-2	TRBJ2-2	CASSPHPLGELFF
TRBD2	TRBV28	TRBJ2-7	CASSASSLAGVPYF
TRBD1	TRBV12-5	TRBJ2-5	CASGRTGDGGETQYF
TRBD1	TRBV18	TRBJ2-2	CASSPPQGVRNTGELSF
NA	TRBV20-1	TRBJ1-4	CSARDFWSSEKLFF
NA	TRBV30	TRBJ1-6	CACNSPLHF
NA	TRBV24-1	TRBJ1-5	CATSDGLGPQHF
NA	TRBV28	TRBJ2-3	CASSLGGAGTQYF
NA	TRBV7-2	TRBJ1-5	CASSKRAGGMDNQPQHF